One TCR beta chain is described in this entry. Its specificity is unknown. The CDR3 is 11 residues long. Germline V gene data show CDR1 as GTSNPN and CDR2 as SVGIG (reference sequence). The V segment lost 5 bases and the J segment 4 bases; nucleotides outside the gene matches: 1. The entry originates in a study of cytomegalovirus exposure and HLA in healthy donors. Findings and caveats of the study: Some TCR beta chains (roughly 160 of them) were listed as cytomegalovirus-associated. The HLA-A and HLA-B alleles of most subjects were reportedly predicted accurately from TCR beta sequences. The authors later linked a missense DCLRE1C variant to TCR beta V- and J-gene trimming.

PCR used 60 Vbeta primers and 13 Jbeta primers. Profiling relied on immunoSEQ multiplex PCR, and the TCRdb table lists in-frame clones only, not all of them. The repertoire holds 120,000 or so clones, with around 72% as singletons. The sequencing sample was made of PBMCs. This chain connects TRBV30 to TRBJ1-2; 7 bases match TRBD1. The source is a man aged 25 to 40 in good health and CMV-seronegative. CDR3 in amino acids: CAWSGGYGYTF. The CDR3 coding sequence is TGTGCCTGGTCAGGGGGCTATGGCTACACCTTC. The full variable domain, its missing parts supplied by reference TRBV30 and TRBJ1-2, is SQTIHQWPATLVQPVGSPLSLECTVEGTSNPNLYWYRQAAGRGLQLLFYSVGIGQISSEVPQNLSASRPQDRQFILSSKKLLLSDSGFYLCAWSGGYGYTFGSGTRLTVV.